This TCR beta chain stems from a study of blood T cell repertoires in COVID-19. For the study at large: Italy, Spain and the United States were the sources of the convalescent and acute COVID-19 samples. The cDNA or gDNA used as material had been derived from T cells, B-cell-depleted T cells, or PBMCs.

Repertoires were generated with immunoSEQ multiplex PCR, while TCRdb's copy carries only in-frame clones and drops some. The sample lists over 150,000 clones; approximately 80% were seen once. Germline loops: CDR1 LNHDA, CDR2 SQIVND (reference sequence). V was clipped by 7 bases and J by 11 bases; unmatched bases: 13. The CDR3 totals 14 residues. The chain joins TRBV19 to TRBJ2-2; 7 bases are shared with TRBD1. The sequence was collected from an older woman with COVID-19, enrolled during active disease. The sequenced material came from peripheral blood. CDR3 loop: CASKTGTEFSELFF. The CDR3 coding sequence is TGTGCCAGTAAAACCGGGACAGAGTTTTCCGAGCTGTTTTTT. The complete variable domain, with remaining parts taken from reference TRBV19 and TRBJ2-2, reads DGGITQSPKYLFRKEGQNVTLSCEQNLNHDAMYWYRQDPGQGLRLIYYSQIVNDFQKGDIAEGYSVSREKKESFPLTVTSAQKNPTAFYLCASKTGTEFSELFFGEGSRLTVL.